These 30 T cell receptor beta chains share one sample of origin, sequenced in a study of PD-L1 blockade in urothelial cancer. Time point noted: peripheral blood 6 weeks after treatment start. Sequenced by immunoSEQ multiplex PCR; TCRdb stores in-frame clones only, minus some. The sample lists under 150,000 clones, 75% to 90% occurring once. The sequences come from PBMCs, collected around atezolizumab (anti-PD-L1) treatment. The receptors were sampled from a man in his fifties or sixties with urothelial cancer.

This sequence joins TRBV7-2 and TRBJ2-5; 15 bases align to TRBD2. The CDR3 is 17 amino acids. The trim removed 5 bases at V and 1 base at J, leaving 5 bases unmatched. CDR1 is SGHTA and CDR2 is FQGNSA in the germline V gene. The CDR3 loop is CASSVGTSGGTQETQYF. DNA of the CDR3: TGTGCCAGCAGCGTAGGGACTAGCGGGGGGACCCAAGAGACCCAGTACTTC.

Only one count was recorded for this clone. CDR3 DNA sequence: TGCGCCAGCAGCCAAGATCTTAGCAATGAGCAGTTCTTC. Protein product: CASSQDLSNEQFF. The chain carries TRBV4-1 and TRBJ2-1; D remains unclear. This CDR3 is built from 13 residues. Trimming removed 0 bases from V and 6 bases from J, with 6 bases in between. Germline lookup yields CDR1 MGHRA and CDR2 YSYEKL.

The gene calls are TRBV19 and TRBJ1-1; 7 bases align to TRBD1. From germline, CDR1 is LNHDA and CDR2 SQIVND (reference sequence). V was clipped by 6 bases and J by 4 bases; unmatched bases: 14. The CDR3 is made up of 16 amino acids. CDR3 protein: CASRLSGTGVGTEAFF. DNA for the CDR3: TGTGCCAGTAGGTTGAGTGGAACAGGGGTCGGCACTGAAGCTTTCTTT. Supplemented by reference TRBV19 and TRBJ1-1, the full variable domain reads DGGITQSPKYLFRKEGQNVTLSCEQNLNHDAMYWYRQDPGQGLRLIYYSQIVNDFQKGDIAEGYSVSREKKESFPLTVTSAQKNPTAFYLCASRLSGTGVGTEAFFGQGTRLTVV.

The chain combines TRBV9 with TRBJ2-3, with a weak D call TRBD1 (6 bases). The V gene's germline CDR1 is SGDLS and CDR2 YYNGEE. Trimming took off 0 bases at V and 1 base at J, with 15 bases between the two ends. This CDR3 is built from 17 residues. The CDR3 protein is CASSVEPGADGTDTQYF. The CDR3 DNA reads TGTGCCAGCAGCGTAGAGCCAGGGGCGGATGGCACAGATACGCAGTATTTT.

CDR3 sequence: CASSPNAGGGTDTQYF. The CDR3 DNA follows: TGTGCCAGCAGTCCCAATGCGGGGGGCGGGACAGATACGCAGTATTTT. The chain recombines TRBV28 with TRBJ2-3; 8 nucleotides agree with TRBD2. The CDR3 runs to 16 residues. Germline CDR1 MDHEN, CDR2 SYDVKM. Germline trimming cut 5 bases from V and 3 bases from J; bases unmatched to any gene: 10.

The chain combines TRBV11-3 with TRBJ2-4; TRBD2 matches 13 bases. The V gene's germline CDR1 is SGHNT and CDR2 YENEEA. The CDR3 sequence is 15 residues long. The V and J ends lost 6 bases and 12 bases, in that order; junction bases with no gene match: 11. CDR3: CASSLLAGGPLNQYF. DNA for the CDR3: TGTGCCAGCAGTTTACTAGCGGGGGGGCCTCTGAATCAGTACTTC.

This clone was counted at least ten times. V is TRBV7-3 and J is TRBJ2-5; D uncertain. The CDR3 extends over 13 amino acids. Germline values: CDR1 SGHTA, CDR2 FQGTGA. Trimming stripped 3 bases from V and 5 bases from J, with 10 bases between. CDR3 amino acids: CASSFTTSETQYF. The CDR3 coding sequence is TGTGCCAGCAGCTTCACTACCAGCGAGACCCAGTACTTC.

The V and J genes are TRBV7-9 and TRBJ1-2; a possible D gene is TRBD1 (6 bases). V lost 1 base to trimming and J lost 4 bases, with 10 bases between them. This CDR3 has 14 amino acids. Germline V gene data show CDR1 as SEHNR and CDR2 as FQNEAQ (reference sequence). CDR3 in amino acids: CASSLGGQIYGYTF. CDR3 DNA sequence: TGTGCCAGCAGCTTAGGAGGACAGATCTATGGCTACACCTTC.

V usage is TRBV4-1 and J usage is TRBJ2-2; D might be TRBD2 (6 bases). Trimming cost V 6 bases and J 5 bases, with 7 bases left between them. Per germline, CDR1 MGHRA and CDR2 YSYEKL. This CDR3 has 12 amino acids. The CDR3 coding sequence is TGCGCCAGCAGGGAGGGGACCGGGGAGCTGTTTTTT. Translated, it gives CASREGTGELFF.

The CDR3 loop is CASRLASPLLTYNEQFF. CDR3 nucleotides: TGTGCAAGTCGCTTAGCGTCGCCGTTACTCACCTACAATGAGCAGTTCTTC. The J gene is TRBJ2-1, the V gene TRBV12-2; the tabulated D call, TRBD2, remains unverified against the DNA. TRBV12-2 is annotated as a pseudogene. The CDR3 is 17 residues long.

The V call is TRBV5-4, the J call TRBJ1-2; D not certain. The CDR3 extends over 13 amino acids. Germline V gene lookup returns CDR1 SGHNT and CDR2 YYREEE (reference sequence). The ends were cut back, 1 base at V and 4 bases at J, with 8 bases in the middle. The CDR3 sequence: CASSLSAGYGYTF. The CDR3 DNA follows: TGTGCCAGCAGCTTGAGTGCCGGCTATGGCTACACCTTC.

This clone was detected only once. The chain has TRBV10-3 and TRBJ2-7; 7 nucleotides line up with TRBD2. The CDR3 has 14 residues. J gave up 0 bases and V 6 bases, and 5 bases lay outside the gene matches. Germline CDR1 reads ENHRY; CDR2 reads SYGVKD. The CDR3: CAIRGGLSSYEQYF. In nucleotides, the CDR3 is TGTGCCATCAGGGGAGGGTTGAGCTCCTACGAGCAGTACTTC.

The V gene is TRBV2, the J gene TRBJ1-3; the D is unclear. V shed 8 bases and J shed 6 bases, with 11 bases lying between them. This CDR3 contains 12 residues. Germline V CDR1 and CDR2: SNHLY, FYNNEI. As DNA, the CDR3 is TGTGCCAGCGTCAGAACAACAAACACCATATATTTT. Its translation is CASVRTTNTIYF.

The chain couples TRBV29-1 to TRBJ1-2; D possibly corresponds to TRBD1 (6 bases). This CDR3 comprises 14 residues. V lost 2 bases and J 0 bases, leaving 10 bases between the germline ends. Per germline, CDR1 SQVTM and CDR2 ANQGSEA. The CDR3 sequence: CSVETGRANYGYTF. Written as DNA, the CDR3 is TGCAGCGTTGAAACAGGGAGAGCTAACTATGGCTACACCTTC.

The J gene is TRBJ2-1, the V gene TRBV9, with TRBD2 matching 7 bases. The CDR3 is made up of 15 amino acids. V shed 4 bases and J 8 bases; nucleotides not matched to a gene: 12. Per the germline V gene, CDR1 is SGDLS and CDR2 is YYNGEE. The CDR3 loop reads CASSPEGRGTHEQFF. DNA of the CDR3: TGTGCCAGCAGCCCAGAGGGGCGGGGGACCCATGAGCAGTTCTTC.

The rearrangement uses TRBV28 and TRBJ1-6, with 10 nucleotides matching TRBD1. CDR1 and CDR2 from the germline V gene are MDHEN and SYDVKM. The CDR3 extends over 15 amino acids. V shed 4 bases and J 9 bases; nucleotides not matched to a gene: 6. CDR3 DNA: TGTGCCAGCAGTTACCAGGACAGGGGGGGTTCACCCCTCCACTTT. It specifies CASSYQDRGGSPLHF.

The chain combines TRBV5-6 with TRBJ2-6; a possible D gene is TRBD2 (5 bases). Germline V gives CDR1 SGHDT, CDR2 YYEEEE. V was trimmed by 4 bases and J by 0 bases, leaving 5 bases between them. The CDR3 contains 14 residues. CDR3: CASSEGSGANVLTF. In nucleotides, the CDR3 is TGTGCCAGCAGCGAGGGCTCTGGGGCCAACGTCCTGACTTTC.

The gene calls are TRBV5-1 and TRBJ2-7, with TRBD1 identical over 7 bases. The CDR3 has 14 residues. The V segment lost 4 bases and the J segment 2 bases; nucleotides outside the gene matches: 6. The germline V gene encodes CDR1 SGHRS and CDR2 YFSETQ. As DNA, the CDR3 is TGCGCCAGCAGCGAGGACAGGTCTGCCTACGAGCAGTACTTC. It is translated as CASSEDRSAYEQYF.

The rearrangement links TRBV11-2 to TRBJ1-5; tentatively, D is TRBD1 (5 bases). Trimming pared 3 bases from V and 4 bases from J, leaving 7 bases between. The CDR3 runs 13 residues. Germline V gene sequence: CDR1 SGHAT, CDR2 FQNNGV. The CDR3 reads CASSFGGNQPQHF. For the CDR3, the DNA is TGTGCCAGCAGCTTTGGGGGGAATCAGCCCCAGCATTTT.

V is TRBV7-9 and J is TRBJ2-7; a possible D gene is TRBD2 (5 bases). V was cut by 2 bases and J by 7 bases, with 15 bases left in between. CDR1 and CDR2 from the germline V gene are SEHNR and FQNEAQ (reference sequence). This CDR3 region has 14 residues. CDR3 in DNA: TGTGCCAGCAGCTTATACGGGGTGCCCGGGGAGCAGTACTTC. Protein product: CASSLYGVPGEQYF.

CDR3: CASSQSLSGGTDTQYF. In DNA form, the CDR3 reads TGTGCCAGCAGCCAAAGTCTTTCGGGGGGCACAGATACGCAGTATTTT. The V call is TRBV4-2, the J call TRBJ2-3; a possible D gene is TRBD2 (6 bases). Trimming removed 2 bases at V and 1 base at J, with 13 bases between. The CDR3 runs to 16 residues. CDR1 is LGHNA, CDR2 YNFKEQ, per germline.

The rearrangement uses TRBV4-2 and TRBJ1-2, with D perhaps TRBD1 (5 bases). The germline CDR1 and CDR2 sequences are LGHNA and YNFKEQ. With 0 bases removed from V and 8 bases from J, the gap between germline ends came to 13 bases. This CDR3 has 14 residues. CDR3 region: CASSQDVRVAGYTF. The CDR3 region has the DNA TGTGCCAGCAGCCAAGATGTCAGGGTTGCCGGCTACACCTTC.

In its sample, this clone was seen once. The junction shows a germline mismatch at one end, possibly a read error. The chain is built from TRBV5-4 and TRBJ2-7; possibly TRBD2 for D (6 bases). Germline V lookup: CDR1 SGHNT, CDR2 YYREEE (reference sequence). This CDR3 is built from 14 residues. The CDR3 nucleotides read TGTGCCAGCACCTTGGAGGGAGGAAGGGACGAGCAGTACTTC. The encoded protein is CASTLEGGRDEQYF. Full variable domain (missing parts from reference TRBV5-4 and TRBJ2-7): ETGVTQSPTHLIKTRGQQVTLRCSSQSGHNTVSWYQQALGQGPQFIFQYYREEENGRGNFPPRFSGLQFPNYSSELNVNALELDDSALYLCASTLEGGRDEQYFGPGTRLTVT.

The V and J genes are TRBV11-2 and TRBJ1-5, with TRBD1 matching over 10 bases. CDR1 and CDR2 (germline): SGHAT, FQNNGV. CDR3 length: 14 residues. V was pared by 9 bases and J by 10 bases, with 12 bases of the junction left unmatched. The CDR3 protein is CASYGTGDRYPQHF. The CDR3 DNA reads TGTGCCAGTTACGGGACAGGGGATAGGTATCCCCAGCATTTT. Supplemented by reference TRBV11-2 and TRBJ1-5, the full variable domain reads EAGVAQSPRYKIIEKRQSVAFWCNPISGHATLYWYQQILGQGPKLLIQFQNNGVVDDSQLPKDRFSAERLKGVDSTLKIQPAKLEDSAVYLCASYGTGDRYPQHFGDGTRLSIL.

The genes are TRBV15 and TRBJ2-2, with D tentatively TRBD1 (7 bases). The ends were cut back, 11 bases at V and 1 base at J, with 20 bases in the middle. The length of the CDR3 is 16 residues. Germline loops: CDR1 LNHNV, CDR2 YYDKDF (reference sequence). This CDR3 reads CAVRSGGTVNTGELFF. CDR3 coding DNA: TGTGCCGTAAGATCAGGGGGGACAGTGAACACCGGGGAGCTGTTTTTT.

V gene TRBV28 combines with J gene TRBJ2-1; D remains ambiguous. The germline gives CDR1 MDHEN, CDR2 SYDVKM. V lost 6 bases and J lost 10, with 22 bases in between. There are 15 residues in the CDR3. CDR3: CASRPMGPSVMEQFF. The CDR3 DNA reads TGTGCCAGCAGGCCAATGGGCCCCTCCGTTATGGAGCAGTTCTTC.

This chain uses TRBV28 with TRBJ2-2; 11 bases are shared with TRBD2. The germline gives CDR1 MDHEN, CDR2 SYDVKM. V gave up 4 bases and J gave up 5 bases; unmatched junction bases: 6. This CDR3 comprises 16 residues. The CDR3 DNA sequence: TGTGCCAGCAGTTCCCTCCCTAGCGGGGGGACCGGGGAGCTGTTTTTT. The encoded protein is CASSSLPSGGTGELFF.

This clone has only a few counts. The chain recombines TRBV7-9 with TRBJ2-7, with D maybe TRBD2 (6 bases). The germline V gene has CDR1 SEHNR and CDR2 FQNEAQ (reference sequence). V lost 5 bases and J lost 0, with 11 bases in between. The CDR3 contains 14 residues. The CDR3 DNA is TGTGCCAGCAGCCCTCGGGACTCCTCCTACGAGCAGTACTTC. Its translation: CASSPRDSSYEQYF.

The CDR3 region is CASSLGRSSGANVLTF. The CDR3 DNA is TGTGCCAGCAGCTTAGGAAGGAGCTCTGGGGCCAACGTCCTGACTTTC. The chain employs TRBV11-2 and TRBJ2-6; D ambiguous. CDR1 SGHAT and CDR2 FQNNGV come from the germline V gene. This CDR3 is built from 16 residues. V lost 1 base to trimming and J lost 0 bases, with 7 bases between them. Filled out from reference TRBV11-2 and TRBJ2-6, the complete variable domain reads EAGVAQSPRYKIIEKRQSVAFWCNPISGHATLYWYQQILGQGPKLLIQFQNNGVVDDSQLPKDRFSAERLKGVDSTLKIQPAKLEDSAVYLCASSLGRSSGANVLTFGAGSRLTVL.

The V call is TRBV6-1, the J call TRBJ2-7; 12 bases agree with TRBD2. The CDR3 is 15 residues long. The ends lost 6 bases at V and 0 bases at J; junction bases unmatched: 3. Germline assignment: CDR1 MNHNS and CDR2 SASEGT. CDR3 amino acids: CASSLAGGHSYEQYF. The CDR3 DNA sequence: TGTGCCAGCAGCCTAGCGGGAGGGCACTCCTACGAGCAGTACTTC.